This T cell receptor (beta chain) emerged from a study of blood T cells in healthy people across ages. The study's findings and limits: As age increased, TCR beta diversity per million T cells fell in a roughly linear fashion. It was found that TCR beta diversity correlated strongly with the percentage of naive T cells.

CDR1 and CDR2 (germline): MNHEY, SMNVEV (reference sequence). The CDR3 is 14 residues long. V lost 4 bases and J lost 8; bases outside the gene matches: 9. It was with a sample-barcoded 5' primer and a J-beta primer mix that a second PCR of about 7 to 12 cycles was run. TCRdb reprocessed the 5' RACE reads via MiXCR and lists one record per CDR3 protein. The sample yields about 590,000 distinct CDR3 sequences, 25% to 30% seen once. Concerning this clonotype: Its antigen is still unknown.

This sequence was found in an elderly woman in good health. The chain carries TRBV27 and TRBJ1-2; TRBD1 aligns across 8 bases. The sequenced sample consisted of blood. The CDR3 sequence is CASSSWTGSGGYTF. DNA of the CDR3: TGTGCCAGCAGTTCCTGGACAGGGAGTGGGGGCTACACCTTC.